The sequence of this T cell receptor beta chain was determined in a study of shared clonotypes between healthy human individuals. Replicate PCRs from sorted subsets contained roughly 200 ng DNA, which is 30,000 to 35,000 T cell genomes. This table comes from immunoSEQ multiplex PCR, and its TCRdb copy is limited to in-frame clones, with some not included. The sample yields 850,000 to 1,200,000 clones, 65% to 80% seen once. This CDR3 has 15 amino acids. Germline lookup yields CDR1 MNHEY and CDR2 SMNVEV (reference sequence). Trimming removed 2 bases from V and 3 bases from J; junction bases left unmatched: 5. Splitting the CD4+ cells yielded a CD45RA+ naive subset and a CD45RA-negative memory subset. Points on this clone: This sample also contains other DNA sequences that code for the same CDR3.

Material for sequencing was memory CD4+ T cells sorted from blood. Documented subset: CD45RA-negative fraction. This TCR derives from a man younger than 35 in good health. This chain uses TRBV27 with TRBJ2-3, with 7 bases lining up with TRBD2. CDR3 sequence: CASSLGGGGTDTQYF. The CDR3 DNA reads TGTGCCAGCAGTTTAGGCGGGGGTGGAACAGATACGCAGTATTTT.